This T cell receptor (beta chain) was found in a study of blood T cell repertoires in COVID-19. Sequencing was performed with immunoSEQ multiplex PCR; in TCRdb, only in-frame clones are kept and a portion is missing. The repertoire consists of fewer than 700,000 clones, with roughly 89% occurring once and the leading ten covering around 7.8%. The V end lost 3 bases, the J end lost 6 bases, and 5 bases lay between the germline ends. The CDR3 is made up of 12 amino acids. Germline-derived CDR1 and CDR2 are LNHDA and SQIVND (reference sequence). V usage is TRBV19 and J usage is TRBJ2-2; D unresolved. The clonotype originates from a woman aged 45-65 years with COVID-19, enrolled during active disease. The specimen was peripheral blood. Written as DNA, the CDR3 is TGTGCCAGTAGTATCCAGTCCGGGGAGCTGTTTTTT. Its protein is CASSIQSGELFF.